The clone carrying this T cell receptor beta chain was seen at least ten times. Its antigen is unidentified. This record comes from a study of read filtering for tumor transcriptome and immune sequencing. Findings and limits, study-wide: RNA-seq captured clonotypes less deeply and reliably than IR-seq. Without single-read clonotypes, shared clonotype proportions correlated more between IR-seq and RNA-seq.

Looked up from germline, CDR1 is DFQATT and CDR2 is SNEGSKA (reference sequence). This CDR3 region has 11 residues. V lost 3 bases, J lost 3 bases, and 6 bases lay in between. This library used roughly 430 ng RNA and molecular barcoded adaptors spanning alpha/delta and beta/gamma chains. TCRdb re-called the reads through MiXCR, storing one row per CDR3 protein. The repertoire includes roughly 41,000 distinct CDR3 sequences, roughly 15% of them detected once, and less than 40% sits in the top ten. The sequenced material came from a population of CD138-negative cells sorted from bone marrow. This sequence was found in a donor aged 40 or older with multiple myeloma. This chain connects TRBV20-1 to TRBJ2-7; D is unclear. CDR3 sequence: CSARKIYEQYF. The CDR3 coding sequence is TGCAGTGCTAGGAAGATCTACGAGCAGTACTTC.